The 13 T cell receptor beta chains below come from one sample, sequenced in a study of blood T cells in healthy people across ages. Alongside a J-beta primer mix, a sample-barcoded 5' primer served in a second PCR lasting roughly 7 to 12 cycles. In TCRdb, the 5' RACE reads were re-called with MiXCR into one record per CDR3 protein. The sample comprises over 1,500,000 distinct CDR3 sequences, roughly two fifths of which are singletons, and roughly 23% rests with the top ten. Sequenced: blood. The receptor set was obtained from a human donor in good health.

This clonotype appeared a few times. CDR3 protein: CASSWGLGGSYEQYF. CDR3 DNA sequence: TGTGCCAGCAGCTGGGGTCTTGGGGGCTCCTACGAGCAGTACTTC. The chain combines TRBV27 with TRBJ2-7; D possibly matches TRBD1 or TRBD2 (5 bases each). The CDR3 is 15 amino acids. The germline V and J ends were trimmed by 6 bases and 0 bases, with 15 bases remaining between them. Germline assignment: CDR1 MNHEY and CDR2 SMNVEV (reference sequence).

The chain has TRBV24-1 and TRBJ2-1; tentatively, D is TRBD1 or TRBD2 (6 bases each). Trimming stripped 7 bases from V and 9 bases from J, with 15 bases between. Germline V CDR1 and CDR2: KGHDR, SFDVKD. The CDR3 length is 13 residues. This CDR3 reads CATSRMGGAEQFF. In DNA form, the CDR3 reads TGTGCCACCAGCCGGATGGGGGGCGCTGAGCAGTTCTTC.

The sample holds a few counts of this clonotype. This chain links TRBV6-5 with TRBJ2-7, with no clear D. The V gene lost 7 bases and the J gene lost 1 base, with 11 bases spanning the gap. Per the germline V gene, CDR1 is MNHEY and CDR2 is SVGAGI. The CDR3 consists of 13 residues. CDR3 protein: CASTIPGSYEQYF. CDR3 nucleotide sequence: TGTGCCAGCACCATCCCGGGTTCCTACGAGCAGTACTTC.

The chain carries TRBV6-6 and TRBJ1-1; D is undetermined. This CDR3 has 16 residues. V gave up 0 bases and J gave up 1 base, with 12 bases separating them. Germline loops: CDR1 MNHNY, CDR2 SVGAGI (reference sequence). The CDR3 DNA reads TGTGCCAGCAGTTACTCGCAGACACCATCGAACACTGAAGCTTTCTTT. Protein: CASSYSQTPSNTEAFF.

This clonotype was counted a few times. The chain links TRBV7-2 to TRBJ2-6; D is uncertain. V lost 5 bases and J 0 bases, leaving 8 bases between the germline ends. The length of the CDR3 is 15 residues. Per germline, CDR1 SGHTA and CDR2 FQGNSA. CDR3 DNA: TGTGCCAGCAGCCCCCGACGCTCTGGGGCCAACGTCCTGACTTTC. The encoded protein is CASSPRRSGANVLTF.

This sequence joins TRBV29-1 and TRBJ1-1, with D unresolved. Trimming left V 8 bases short and J 3 bases short, with 10 bases between. Germline CDR1 and CDR2: SQVTM and ANQGSEA. CDR3 length equals 11 residues. In DNA, the CDR3 is TGCAGCTCATGGACGGACACTGAAGCTTTCTTT. This sequence encodes CSSWTDTEAFF.

V gene TRBV5-1 combines with J gene TRBJ2-7, with 8 bases identical to TRBD1. Trimming removed 4 bases from V and 5 bases from J; junction bases left unmatched: 11. This CDR3 region has 15 residues. The V gene's germline CDR1 is SGHRS and CDR2 YFSETQ. CDR3 residues: CASSKGTGPTHEQYF. The CDR3 coding sequence is TGCGCCAGCAGCAAGGGGACAGGCCCTACCCACGAGCAGTACTTC. The full variable domain, with the rest looked up from reference TRBV5-1 and TRBJ2-7, is KAGVTQTPRYLIKTRGQQVTLSCSPISGHRSVSWYQQTPGQGLQFLFEYFSETQRNKGNFPGRFSGRQFSNSRSEMNVSTLELGDSALYLCASSKGTGPTHEQYFGPGTRLTVT.

In this sample, this clonotype turned up a few times. The chain couples TRBV13 to TRBJ2-1; perhaps TRBD2 as D (7 bases). Trimming took 2 bases from V and 8 from J, leaving 10 bases between them. CDR3 length: 13 residues. The germline V gene encodes CDR1 PRHDT and CDR2 FYEKMQ (reference sequence). CDR3 in amino acids: CASSLREGDEQFF. The DNA of the CDR3 is TGTGCCAGCAGCTTAAGGGAGGGGGATGAGCAGTTCTTC.

The chain employs TRBV6-5 and TRBJ1-4; 7 bases line up with TRBD1. The CDR3 contains 15 residues. Per germline, CDR1 MNHEY and CDR2 SVGAGI. Losses at the gene ends were 0 bases for V and 10 bases for J; bases not matched to a gene: 8. CDR3 nucleotide sequence: TGTGCCAGCAGTTACTCGACAGGGTATCGGGGAAAACTGTTTTTT. Residues: CASSYSTGYRGKLFF.

The chain is built from TRBV4-1 and TRBJ2-2; TRBD1 is a possible D gene (6 bases). In germline, CDR1 is MGHRA, CDR2 YSYEKL. The length of the CDR3 is 15 residues. The germline V and J ends were trimmed by 4 bases and 5 bases, with 14 bases remaining between them. The CDR3 region has the DNA TGCGCCAGCAGCCTATTCTCAGGGGAAACCGGGGAGCTGTTTTTT. Its translation is CASSLFSGETGELFF.

The chain is built from TRBV15 and TRBJ1-2; 10 nucleotides match TRBD1. This CDR3 region has 15 residues. Germline V gene lookup returns CDR1 LNHNV and CDR2 YYDKDF (reference sequence). V was pared by 0 bases and J by 8 bases, with 6 bases of the junction left unmatched. The chain's CDR3 is CATSRDRDRGSGYTF. CDR3 nucleotide sequence: TGTGCCACCAGCAGAGACAGGGACAGGGGTTCCGGCTACACCTTC.

The chain uses TRBV6-1 and TRBJ2-4; D may be TRBD1 (6 bases). The J call is in doubt because the DNA end fits TRBJ2-7 better. Germline CDR1 MNHNS, CDR2 SASEGT. The CDR3 runs to 13 residues. CDR3 coding DNA: TGTGCCGGCACCTCGGGACATCCCTACGAGCAGTACTTC. Encoded protein: CAGTSGHPYEQYF.

The chain employs TRBV7-2 and TRBJ2-7; 15 bases align to TRBD2. The CDR3 is 19 residues long. V dropped 5 bases and J dropped 7; count of bases not matched to a gene: 18. The germline gives CDR1 SGHTA, CDR2 FQGNSA. The CDR3: CASSLKSGTSGGSYNEQYF. The CDR3 bases are TGTGCCAGCAGCCTCAAATCCGGGACTAGCGGGGGGAGCTACAATGAGCAGTACTTC.